Listed below are T cell receptor beta chains from one sample, sequenced in a study of response to subunit inactivated influenza vaccine. TCRdb re-called the RT-PCR reads with MiXCR, one entry per CDR3 protein. Among 450,000 to 600,000 distinct CDR3 sequences listed, about 15% were seen once. Sequencing used CD4+ T cells sorted from PBMCs, obtained roughly 24 months after vaccination. These receptors all come from a man between 45 and 75 years old who received an inactivated influenza vaccine. Both conserved end residues are part of each CDR3. A D gene is named only where the DNA matches it firmly. A clone size is listed for some rows: how often the clone was seen (once, few, many), or a class if it is expanded.

CDR3 DNA: TGCAGTGCTAGGGCTGGGATTTACGAGCAGTACTTC
CDR3 protein: CSARAGIYEQYF
D gene: .
J gene: TRBJ2-7
V gene: TRBV20-1
clone size: .

CDR3 DNA: TGTGCCATCAGTGATCCCGTTAGCGGGAGTCGCACCGGGGAGCTGTTTTTT
CDR3 protein: CAISDPVSGSRTGELFF
D gene: TRBD2
J gene: TRBJ2-2
V gene: TRBV10-3
clone size: few

CDR3 DNA: TGCAGCGTTGGGGTGGCAGGGAACGAGCAGTACTTC
CDR3 protein: CSVGVAGNEQYF
D gene: .
J gene: TRBJ2-7
V gene: TRBV29-1
clone size: few

CDR3 DNA: TGCAGCGTTGATGGCGGGAGGGCTTTTGAGCAGTTCTTC
CDR3 protein: CSVDGGRAFEQFF
D gene: TRBD2
J gene: TRBJ2-1
V gene: TRBV29-1
clone size: few

CDR3 DNA: TGTGCCAGCAGCTTAGTGCAGGGCGCGCAGCCCCAGCATTTT
CDR3 protein: CASSLVQGAQPQHF
D gene: .
J gene: TRBJ1-5
V gene: TRBV7-2
clone size: .

CDR3 DNA: TGTGCCAGCAGTGAGGGACCGACGAACACCGGGGAGCTGTTTTTT
CDR3 protein: CASSEGPTNTGELFF
D gene: .
J gene: TRBJ2-2
V gene: TRBV2
clone size: .

CDR3 DNA: TGTGCCAGCAGTCTCGGACAGGGGGCCGAGCAGTACTTC
CDR3 protein: CASSLGQGAEQYF
D gene: TRBD1
J gene: TRBJ2-7
V gene: TRBV12-3/TRBV12-4
clone size: .

CDR3 DNA: TGCGCCAGCAGCTTGGAGCAGAAAGGCTATGGCTACACCTTC
CDR3 protein: CASSLEQKGYGYTF
D gene: .
J gene: TRBJ1-2
V gene: TRBV5-1
clone size: many

CDR3 DNA: TGCGCCAGCAGCCAAGATGCGGGACCAGCGGGGGTTAACAATGAGCAGTTCTTC
CDR3 protein: CASSQDAGPAGVNNEQFF
D gene: TRBD2
J gene: TRBJ2-1
V gene: TRBV4-3
clone size: few

CDR3 DNA: TGTGCCAGCAGCTTAGGAGGCCCCCGCTCCGGGACAAATGAGCAGTTCTTC
CDR3 protein: CASSLGGPRSGTNEQFF
D gene: .
J gene: TRBJ2-1
V gene: TRBV11-2
clone size: few

CDR3 DNA: TGTGCCAGCAGCCCCGGGACTAGCGGGGAATACGAGCAGTACTTC
CDR3 protein: CASSPGTSGEYEQYF
D gene: .
J gene: TRBJ2-7
V gene: TRBV21-1
clone size: few

CDR3 DNA: TGTGCCAATACCCCTGGGGGCAGTCTTGGCTATGGCTACACCTTC
CDR3 protein: CANTPGGSLGYGYTF
D gene: .
J gene: TRBJ1-2
V gene: TRBV7-2
clone size: few

CDR3 DNA: TGTGCCAGCAGTTTCTCACTTACAGCTAAAGAGACCCAGTACTTC
CDR3 protein: CASSFSLTAKETQYF
D gene: .
J gene: TRBJ2-5
V gene: TRBV12-3/TRBV12-4
clone size: few

CDR3 DNA: TGTGCCAGCAGCTCCCCCTCGACAGGGGCCTACGAGCAGTACTTC
CDR3 protein: CASSSPSTGAYEQYF
D gene: TRBD1
J gene: TRBJ2-7
V gene: TRBV7-9
clone size: .

CDR3 DNA: TGTGCCAGCAGAAGACCTCTGATCACTGAAGCTTTCTTT
CDR3 protein: CASRRPLITEAFF
D gene: .
J gene: TRBJ1-1
V gene: TRBV6-1
clone size: few

CDR3 DNA: TGCGCCAGCAGCCCGACCCTACAGGGGACAAATTCACCCCTCCACTTT
CDR3 protein: CASSPTLQGTNSPLHF
D gene: TRBD1
J gene: TRBJ1-6
V gene: TRBV5-1
clone size: few